Listed below are T cell receptor beta chains from one sample, sequenced in a study of shared clonotypes between healthy human individuals. Profiling relied on immunoSEQ multiplex PCR, and the TCRdb table lists in-frame clones only, not all of them. The repertoire includes millions of clones, about 95% of them detected once, and 0.85% to 1.3% sits in the top ten. The sequenced material came from naive CD8+ T cells sorted from blood. These receptors were obtained from a man between 18 and 35 years old in good health. The CDR3 runs from the conserved cysteine through the conserved F or W. D genes are given only for firm matches. Size values are once, few and many counts, or a class for expanded clones, and some rows have none.

D: .; V: TRBV10-3; size: once; length: 15; J: TRBJ2-4; DNA: TGTGCCATCAGTGAGTCGGGGGGTAGCAAAAACATTCAGTACTTC; CDR3: CAISESGGSKNIQYF
D: .; V: TRBV9; size: .; length: 13; J: TRBJ2-2; DNA: TGTGCCAGCAGCGCGCAGGGAACCGGGGAGCTGTTTTTT; CDR3: CASSAQGTGELFF
D: TRBD2; V: TRBV5-1; size: .; length: 16; J: TRBJ2-1; DNA: TGCGCCAGCAGCTTGTCTAGCGGGAGGGTAGGAAATGAGCAGTTCTTC; CDR3: CASSLSSGRVGNEQFF
D: TRBD1; V: TRBV7-8; size: .; length: 17; J: TRBJ2-7; DNA: TGTGCCAGCAGCTTAGCGGCCCGGACAGGGAAAGACTACGAGCAGTACTTC; CDR3: CASSLAARTGKDYEQYF
D: TRBD1; V: TRBV5-3; size: once; length: 19; J: TRBJ1-6; DNA: TGTGCCAGAAGCTTGGTGGGGATTAAGGGACAGGGTCATAATTCACCCCTCCACTTT; CDR3: CARSLVGIKGQGHNSPLHF
D: .; V: TRBV27; size: .; length: 14; J: TRBJ2-7; DNA: TGTGCCAGCAGTTTCAGTACAGGGAACTACGAGCAGTACTTC; CDR3: CASSFSTGNYEQYF
D: .; V: TRBV30; size: .; length: 14; J: TRBJ1-3; DNA: TGTGCCTGGAGTGAATCGCACTCTGGAAACACCATATATTTT; CDR3: CAWSESHSGNTIYF
D: .; V: TRBV2; size: .; length: 14; J: TRBJ1-2; DNA: TGTGCCAGCAGTGCTCTTGGACAGTTAGACGGCTACACCTTC; CDR3: CASSALGQLDGYTF
D: TRBD2; V: TRBV4-3; size: once; length: 19; J: TRBJ2-7; DNA: TGCGCCAGCAGCCAAGATGGAGGCCTAGCGGGAGGGGGGTCCTACGAGCAGTACTTC; CDR3: CASSQDGGLAGGGSYEQYF
D: TRBD1; V: TRBV6-1; size: .; length: 15; J: TRBJ1-2; DNA: TGTGCCAGCAGTGATTGGGACAGGGTCGGTTATGGCTACACCTTC; CDR3: CASSDWDRVGYGYTF
D: TRBD2; V: TRBV2; size: .; length: 19; J: TRBJ2-7; DNA: TGTGCCAGCAGTGGAGGTCTCGGACCCAGGCGGGAGAGCCCCTACGAGCAGTACTTC; CDR3: CASSGGLGPRRESPYEQYF
D: .; V: TRBV5-8; size: .; length: 14; J: TRBJ1-1; DNA: TGTGCCAGCAGCTTGGTAACAGGGACCACTGAAGCTTTCTTT; CDR3: CASSLVTGTTEAFF
D: .; V: TRBV19; size: .; length: 14; J: TRBJ2-1; DNA: TGTGCCAGTAGTATTGCAGGGGCCTACAATGAGCAGTTCTTC; CDR3: CASSIAGAYNEQFF
D: TRBD1; V: TRBV2; size: .; length: 20; J: TRBJ2-3; DNA: TGTGCCAGCAGTGAAGCGTTCATCCGAGACAGGGGTTTTGGCACAGATACGCAGTATTTT; CDR3: CASSEAFIRDRGFGTDTQYF
D: .; V: TRBV6-5; size: .; length: 13; J: TRBJ1-1; DNA: TGTGCCAGCAGTTACGGGGGGGGACCTGAAGCTTTCTTT; CDR3: CASSYGGGPEAFF
D: .; V: TRBV7-2; size: .; length: 12; J: TRBJ2-3; DNA: TGTGCCAGCAGCTTCGGTCCAGATACGCAGTATTTT; CDR3: CASSFGPDTQYF
D: TRBD2; V: TRBV30; size: many; length: 16; J: TRBJ2-1; DNA: TGTGCCTGGAGTGCTCCGGGACTAGCGGGAGGTAGTGAGCAGTTCTTC; CDR3: CAWSAPGLAGGSEQFF
D: .; V: TRBV11-2; size: .; length: 15; J: TRBJ2-1; DNA: TGTGCCAGCAGCCCGTTCCCCGGACAAGACAATGAGCAGTTCTTC; CDR3: CASSPFPGQDNEQFF
D: .; V: TRBV9; size: .; length: 16; J: TRBJ1-1; DNA: TGTGCCAGCAGCGTCGGGCGGGAAAGAATGAACACTGAAGCTTTCTTT; CDR3: CASSVGRERMNTEAFF
D: TRBD2; V: TRBV4-3; size: .; length: 15; J: TRBJ2-3; DNA: TGCGCCAGCAGCCAAGGGACTAGCGGGAGGGATACGCAGTATTTT; CDR3: CASSQGTSGRDTQYF
D: .; V: TRBV5-8; size: .; length: 14; J: TRBJ1-2; DNA: TGTGCCAGCAGCCCCGAGACGGCCAACTATGGCTACACCTTC; CDR3: CASSPETANYGYTF
D: TRBD2; V: TRBV4-1; size: .; length: 15; J: TRBJ2-7; DNA: TGCGCCAGCAGCCCAACTAGCGGGACCTCCTACGAGCAGTACTTC; CDR3: CASSPTSGTSYEQYF
D: .; V: TRBV19; size: once; length: 14; J: TRBJ1-1; DNA: TGTGCCAGTAGTTGGGGCAGCCTAAGCACTGAAGCTTTCTTT; CDR3: CASSWGSLSTEAFF
D: TRBD1; V: TRBV30; size: .; length: 15; J: TRBJ1-5; DNA: TGTGCCTGGCGGGAGGGGGCGGCCAGCAATCAGCCCCAGCATTTT; CDR3: CAWREGAASNQPQHF
D: .; V: TRBV19; size: .; length: 16; J: TRBJ1-5; DNA: TGTGCCAGTAGGGACAACAAGGGGTATAGCAATCAGCCCCAGCATTTT; CDR3: CASRDNKGYSNQPQHF
D: TRBD2; V: TRBV4-1; size: .; length: 16; J: TRBJ2-7; DNA: TGCGCCAGCAGCCAAGGACGAGCGGGGCTATCCGGGGAGCAGTACTTC; CDR3: CASSQGRAGLSGEQYF
D: TRBD1; V: TRBV7-9; size: .; length: 16; J: TRBJ2-3; DNA: TGTGCCAGCAGCTTACTATTCGGACAGGGAGGAGATACGCAGTATTTT; CDR3: CASSLLFGQGGDTQYF
D: .; V: TRBV5-1; size: once; length: 13; J: TRBJ1-1; DNA: TGCGCCAGCAGCCTCGTGGGTTACACTGAAGCTTTCTTT; CDR3: CASSLVGYTEAFF
D: .; V: TRBV6-5; size: .; length: 15; J: TRBJ2-2; DNA: TGTGCCAGCAACGTCCTGGCAGGGGACACCGGGGAGCTGTTTTTT; CDR3: CASNVLAGDTGELFF
D: .; V: TRBV6-5; size: once; length: 13; J: TRBJ2-2; DNA: TGTGCCAGCAGTTACTTTCCGGCCGGGGAGCTGTTTTTT; CDR3: CASSYFPAGELFF
D: .; V: TRBV5-4; size: .; length: 14; J: TRBJ2-7; DNA: TGTGCCAGCAGCTTGGAGGACAGACCTTACGAGCAGTACTTC; CDR3: CASSLEDRPYEQYF
D: TRBD2; V: TRBV5-1; size: .; length: 15; J: TRBJ2-1; DNA: TGCGCCAGCAGCATTGGGGCTAGCGGCTACAATGAGCAGTTCTTC; CDR3: CASSIGASGYNEQFF
D: TRBD1; V: TRBV7-2; size: once; length: 15; J: TRBJ1-1; DNA: TGTGCCAGCAGCCCCGGCCCTTACAGGGGTACTGAAGCTTTCTTT; CDR3: CASSPGPYRGTEAFF
D: .; V: TRBV5-4; size: once; length: 16; J: TRBJ2-4; DNA: TGTGCCAGCAGCTCTCCGGAGGCTAAGGGGTCAAACATTCAGTACTTC; CDR3: CASSSPEAKGSNIQYF
D: TRBD2; V: TRBV28; size: .; length: 18; J: TRBJ2-5; DNA: TGTGCCAGCAGTTTAGGACTAGCGGGGGCCCTATTCCAAGAGACCCAGTACTTC; CDR3: CASSLGLAGALFQETQYF
D: .; V: TRBV5-4; size: .; length: 14; J: TRBJ2-1; DNA: TGTGCCAGCAGCTTGGAGGTCAGTGGCCAACTGAGATTCTTC; CDR3: CASSLEVSGQLRFF
D: .; V: TRBV11-2; size: .; length: 14; J: TRBJ2-5; DNA: TGTGCCAGCAGCTCGTTACAGGGCGCGGCGACCCAGTACTTC; CDR3: CASSSLQGAATQYF
D: .; V: TRBV6-6; size: .; length: 14; J: TRBJ1-5; DNA: TGTGCCAGCAGTAACACAGGGCTCAGTGAGCCCCAGCATTTT; CDR3: CASSNTGLSEPQHF
D: TRBD1; V: TRBV27; size: .; length: 14; J: TRBJ2-7; DNA: TGTGCCAGCAGTTTCGGGACAGGGGCATACGAGCAGTACTTC; CDR3: CASSFGTGAYEQYF
D: .; V: TRBV14; size: .; length: 14; J: TRBJ2-7; DNA: TGTGCCAGCAGCTCTATCATAAGCTCCTACGAGCAGTACTTC; CDR3: CASSSIISSYEQYF
D: .; V: TRBV27; size: .; length: 15; J: TRBJ2-6; DNA: TGTGCCAGCAGTTCCAGGGAGGCGGGGGCCAACGTCCTGACTTTC; CDR3: CASSSREAGANVLTF
D: .; V: TRBV10-3; size: .; length: 14; J: TRBJ1-1; DNA: TGTGCCATCAGTGAGTCGGGGGGTACCACTGAAGCTTTCTTT; CDR3: CAISESGGTTEAFF
D: .; V: TRBV19; size: .; length: 16; J: TRBJ1-5; DNA: TGTGCCAGTAACGTGGACGGAGACCTTAGCAATCAGCCCCAGCATTTT; CDR3: CASNVDGDLSNQPQHF
D: .; V: TRBV28; size: .; length: 14; J: TRBJ1-5; DNA: TGTGCCAGCAGTTTAACAGGGTTCAATCAGCCCCAGCATTTT; CDR3: CASSLTGFNQPQHF
D: TRBD2; V: TRBV27; size: .; length: 15; J: TRBJ2-1; DNA: TGTGCCAGCAGTGTTGAGCGGGGTTCCTACAATGAGCAGTTCTTC; CDR3: CASSVERGSYNEQFF
D: TRBD1; V: TRBV7-9; size: once; length: 12; J: TRBJ1-1; DNA: TGTGCCAGCAGCTCAGGGGGCACTGAAGCTTTCTTT; CDR3: CASSSGGTEAFF
D: .; V: TRBV5-1; size: .; length: 15; J: TRBJ2-7; DNA: TGCGCCAGCAGCTTGGCAGGGCAGGGTAGCTACGAGCAGTACTTC; CDR3: CASSLAGQGSYEQYF